The rows below give T cell receptor beta chains drawn from one sample of a study of OX40 agonist ivuxolimab in advanced cancers. TCRdb's table, derived via immunoSEQ multiplex PCR, lists solely in-frame clones and lacks some. The profile shows some 76,000 clones, approximately 84% of them singletons. The sample was CD4+ or CD8+ T cells sorted from blood, taken in a trial of the OX40 agonist ivuxolimab. The receptors stem from an adult with an advanced solid tumor such as melanoma, head and neck, liver or kidney cancer. Each CDR3 is given with its conserved first and last residue. Each record gives: J gene, V gene, clone size, D gene, CDR3 DNA, CDR3 protein. D genes are given only for firm matches. Where a row states a size, it is once, few, many or the class of an expanded clone; other rows omit it.

>TRBJ1-5|TRBV19|once|NA
TGTGCCAGTAGTCGCAATGGGGGCGATCAGCCCCAGCATTTT
CASSRNGGDQPQHF
>TRBJ2-5|TRBV2|few|NA
TGTGCCAGCACCCTATCGGACGGACTTCAAGAGACCCAGTACTTC
CASTLSDGLQETQYF
>TRBJ1-5|TRBV7-9|NA|NA
TGTGCCAGCAGCTTAATAGGGGGTCCCAATCAGCCCCAGCATTTT
CASSLIGGPNQPQHF
>TRBJ2-2|TRBV5-4|few|NA
TGTGCCAGCAGCCCCGGGACCCCCGGCACCGGGGAGCTGTTTTTT
CASSPGTPGTGELFF
>TRBJ1-1|TRBV4-2|NA|TRBD1
TGTGCCAGCAGCCAGCCTGGGACAGTGCCTGAGGCTTTCTTT
CASSQPGTVPEAFF
>TRBJ1-4|TRBV29-1|NA|NA
TGCAGCGTTGATGAGGGGACTGACGAAAAACTGTTTTTT
CSVDEGTDEKLFF
>TRBJ2-2|TRBV2|NA|TRBD2
TGTGCCAGCAGTGGGACTAGCGGTTACACCGGGGAGCTGTTTTTT
CASSGTSGYTGELFF
>TRBJ1-2|TRBV12-5|NA|NA
TGTGCTAGTGGTTTGTTTGGTACCTATGGCTACACCTTC
CASGLFGTYGYTF
>TRBJ1-1|TRBV12-1|few|NA
TGTGCCAGCAGCATATATCCCGGGACAGGGAACGATCGCACTGAAGCTTTCTTT
CASSIYPGTGNDRTEAFF
>TRBJ2-7|TRBV5-1|NA|NA
TGCGCCAGCAGCCCGGGGGCGGTAGCATTACGTTACGAGCAGTACTTC
CASSPGAVALRYEQYF
>TRBJ2-7|TRBV6-6|NA|NA
TGTGCCAGCAGCCCAGGGGACTACGAGCAGTACTTC
CASSPGDYEQYF
>TRBJ1-1|TRBV29-1|NA|NA
TGCAGCGGACAGAACACTGAAGCTTTCTTT
CSGQNTEAFF
>TRBJ2-5|TRBV6-6|NA|NA
TGTGCCAGCAGTTACCTGGCGGGGAAAGAGACCCAGTACTTC
CASSYLAGKETQYF
>TRBJ2-4|TRBV6-6|NA|TRBD2
TGTGCCAGCAACGTAGCGGGGGGAAAAAACATTCAGTACTTC
CASNVAGGKNIQYF
>TRBJ2-1|TRBV4-2|NA|NA
TGTGCCAGCAGCCAAGTACAGGGTGAGGGCTACAATGAGCAGTTCTTC
CASSQVQGEGYNEQFF
>TRBJ1-1|TRBV5-4|NA|NA
TGTGCCAGCACCATTGACCGGGCTGTAGGAACTGAAGCTTTCTTT
CASTIDRAVGTEAFF
>TRBJ2-5|TRBV7-9|NA|NA
TGTGCCAGCAGCTTGGAACAAGAGACCCAGTACTTC
CASSLEQETQYF
>TRBJ2-5|TRBV5-4|NA|TRBD2
TGTGCCAGCAGCCCGCAGTTAGCGGGAGGGCCGGTGATGGAGACCCAGTACTTC
CASSPQLAGGPVMETQYF
>TRBJ2-1|TRBV9|NA|TRBD1
TGTGCCAGCAGCGTGACAGGGGGTCCCTCCTACAATGAGCAGTTCTTC
CASSVTGGPSYNEQFF
>TRBJ2-7|TRBV6-5|once|NA
TGTGCCATCAGTGACTCAGGGCTTAGTGACTACGAGCAGTACTTC
CAISDSGLSDYEQYF
>TRBJ2-1|TRBV5-1|NA|TRBD2
TGCGCCAGCAGCTTGGGACTAGCGGGAGGGCTAAATGAGCAGTTCTTC
CASSLGLAGGLNEQFF
>TRBJ1-5|TRBV9|few|NA
TGTGCCAGCAGCGCGAGCGGGGGAACGATGGATCAGCCCCAGCATTTT
CASSASGGTMDQPQHF
>TRBJ2-7|TRBV5-4|NA|NA
TGTGCCAGCAGCCCCGGGGCCCCCTACGAGCAGTACTTC
CASSPGAPYEQYF
>TRBJ1-3|TRBV5-1|NA|NA
TGCGCCAGCAGCTGGGAGGGCGGCTCTGGAAACACCATATATTTT
CASSWEGGSGNTIYF
>TRBJ2-1|TRBV7-3|NA|NA
TGTGCCAGCAGCTTATCCCCCCGGGCTAGTGGGAGGAGCTCCTACAATGAGCAGTTCTTC
CASSLSPRASGRSSYNEQFF
>TRBJ2-7|TRBV7-8|once|TRBD2
TGTGCCAGCAGCTTAATGGCTAGCGGGGTCTCCGAGCAGTACTTC
CASSLMASGVSEQYF
>TRBJ1-5|TRBV14|NA|NA
TGTGCCAGCAGCCAAGATCGGGGTCAGCCCCAGCATTTT
CASSQDRGQPQHF
>TRBJ1-6|TRBV5-3|NA|NA
TGTGCCAGCAGCTTGGCGGGGGCCTATAATTCACCCCTCCACTTT
CASSLAGAYNSPLHF
>TRBJ1-2|TRBV4-1|NA|TRBD1
TGCGCCAGCTCCCAAGAGACAGGGTCATTGTACTATGGCTACACCTTC
CASSQETGSLYYGYTF
>TRBJ2-1|TRBV4-1|many|TRBD1
TGCGCCAGCAGCCCCGGGACAGGGGGCGAGGAGCAGTTCTTC
CASSPGTGGEEQFF
>TRBJ2-5|TRBV18|NA|TRBD2
TGTGCCAGCTCACCGGGACTAGCTACAGAGACCCAGTACTTC
CASSPGLATETQYF
>TRBJ2-2|TRBV30|few|TRBD2
TGTGCCACCGGACTAGCGGGGTGGAGTGAGCTGTTTTTT
CATGLAGWSELFF
>TRBJ2-5|TRBV25-1|NA|NA
TGTGCCAGCAGTGAATCGGACAGCTTTCTAAATGAGCGGACCCAGTACTTC
CASSESDSFLNERTQYF
>TRBJ2-1|TRBV7-9|once|TRBD1
TGTGCCAGCAGCTTCGGGACAGGATACAATGAGCAGTTCTTC
CASSFGTGYNEQFF
>TRBJ2-1|TRBV2|few|NA
TGTGCCAGCAGTGAGTCCCTAAGCTCCTACAATGAGCAGTTCTTC
CASSESLSSYNEQFF
>TRBJ2-2|TRBV7-6|NA|TRBD1
TGTGCCAGTTCGGACAGGGAAGCCGGGGAGCTGTTTTTT
CASSDREAGELFF
>TRBJ2-7|TRBV28|NA|NA
TGTGCCAGCAGTTTAGGGACCTACGAGCAGTACTTC
CASSLGTYEQYF
>TRBJ1-1|TRBV19|NA|NA
TGTGCCAGTAGTATGGGGGGGCTGGTGGGCACTGAAGCTTTCTTT
CASSMGGLVGTEAFF
>TRBJ2-5|TRBV7-9|NA|TRBD1
TGTGCCAGCAGCTTAGGGGACAGATCCCAAGAGACCCAGTACTTC
CASSLGDRSQETQYF
>TRBJ2-5|TRBV6-1|once|NA
TGTGCCGCCGAGACGGAGCAAGAGACCCAGTACTTC
CAAETEQETQYF
>TRBJ2-3|TRBV5-1|NA|TRBD1
TGCGCCAGCAGTTTCGGACAGGGGGACGATACGCAGTATTTT
CASSFGQGDDTQYF
>TRBJ2-2|TRBV7-2|NA|NA
TGTGCCAGCAGCTTAGCCTTTGCCGGGGAGCTGTTTTTT
CASSLAFAGELFF
>TRBJ1-2|TRBV5-4|NA|TRBD1
TGCGCCAGCAGCCGACGACAGGGTTTAGACTATGGCTACACCTTC
CASSRRQGLDYGYTF
>TRBJ2-5|TRBV15|NA|TRBD1
TGTGCCACCAGCAGACTTGGACAGGTTCAGGGGCAGACCCAGTACTTC
CATSRLGQVQGQTQYF
>TRBJ1-4|TRBV5-1|NA|TRBD1
TGCGCCAGCAGCTTCGGGACAGCCCGGGAAAAACTGTTTTTT
CASSFGTAREKLFF
>TRBJ2-4|TRBV2|NA|NA
TGTGCCAGCAGTTTTGGGGGGGCAGCCAAAAACATTCAGTACTTC
CASSFGGAAKNIQYF
>TRBJ2-3|TRBV7-3|NA|NA
TGTGCCAGCAGCTTGGTGGCCAATCCAGATACGCAGTATTTT
CASSLVANPDTQYF
>TRBJ1-5|TRBV13|NA|NA
TGTGCCAGCAGCTTAAGAAGGGGGTCGGGGGGGAATCAGCCCCAGCATTTT
CASSLRRGSGGNQPQHF
>TRBJ2-5|TRBV27|once|NA
TGTGCCAGCAGTTTATATGCGGGGATGGAGACCCAGTACTTC
CASSLYAGMETQYF
>TRBJ1-2|TRBV5-4|NA|NA
TGTGCCAGCAGCTTGGAACAGTACGATGGCTACACCTTC
CASSLEQYDGYTF
>TRBJ2-3|TRBV28|NA|NA
TGTGCCAGCAGTTATAGCCGAGGTCGTAGCACAGATACGCAGTATTTT
CASSYSRGRSTDTQYF
>TRBJ2-4|TRBV21-1|NA|NA
TGTGCCAGCAGCAAAGTGAAACAGGGAATAGAAAACATTCAGTACTTC
CASSKVKQGIENIQYF
>TRBJ2-5|TRBV10-1|NA|NA
TGCGCCAGCAGCTTGGGGGTCCAAGAGACCCAGTACTTC
CASSLGVQETQYF